This is a list of T cell receptor beta chains from one sample in a study of blood T cell repertoires in COVID-19. Libraries were prepared by immunoSEQ multiplex PCR; TCRdb keeps only in-frame clonotypes and omits some of them. Of about 160,000 clones listed, 76% are singletons. Source material: peripheral blood. The receptors stem from an elderly woman with acute or convalescent COVID-19. CDR3s include the opening cysteine and the closing phenylalanine or tryptophan. The order of the fields is D gene, J gene, V gene, clone size, CDR3 DNA, CDR3 protein. The D gene is left open where the match is weak. Expanded clones are given a class, and other clones once, few, many or no size at all.

D gene: NA; J gene: TRBJ1-4; V gene: TRBV23-1; clone size: NA; CDR3 DNA: TGCGCCAGCAGTCAACGGAGGCACAATTTTTTCGAAAAACTGTTTTTT; CDR3 protein: CASSQRRHNFFEKLFF
D gene: NA; J gene: TRBJ1-5; V gene: TRBV19; clone size: NA; CDR3 DNA: TGTGCCAGTAGTATAGGGACACGAGGTAAAGAGCAGCCCCAGCATTTT; CDR3 protein: CASSIGTRGKEQPQHF
D gene: TRBD2; J gene: TRBJ2-1; V gene: TRBV6-1; clone size: NA; CDR3 DNA: TGTGCCAGCAGAGAAGGGGAGGGTGAGCAGTTCTTC; CDR3 protein: CASREGEGEQFF
D gene: NA; J gene: TRBJ2-2; V gene: TRBV7-8; clone size: NA; CDR3 DNA: TGTGCCAGCAGCTGGGGGAAGGGGGTAGCGAACACCGGGGAGCTGTTTTTT; CDR3 protein: CASSWGKGVANTGELFF
D gene: TRBD2; J gene: TRBJ2-3; V gene: TRBV7-3; clone size: NA; CDR3 DNA: TGTGCCAGCAGCCCCGGACTAGCGGGGGACCGCACAGATACGCAGTATTTT; CDR3 protein: CASSPGLAGDRTDTQYF
D gene: NA; J gene: TRBJ1-1; V gene: TRBV19; clone size: few; CDR3 DNA: TGTGCCAGTAGTATAGACGCACAAGGGGGTGGTTCGGCTGAAGCTTTCTTT; CDR3 protein: CASSIDAQGGGSAEAFF
D gene: NA; J gene: TRBJ2-2; V gene: TRBV7-3; clone size: NA; CDR3 DNA: TGTGCCAGCAGCCCCCAGGACGGGGAGCTGTTTTTT; CDR3 protein: CASSPQDGELFF
D gene: NA; J gene: TRBJ1-2; V gene: TRBV6-5; clone size: NA; CDR3 DNA: TGTGCCAGCAGTTACTCGAGTCGATCCGGCTACACCTTC; CDR3 protein: CASSYSSRSGYTF
D gene: TRBD2; J gene: TRBJ2-2; V gene: TRBV7-9; clone size: NA; CDR3 DNA: TGTGCCAGCAGCTTAAAAGCGGGAGGTGACACCGGGGAGCTGTTTTTT; CDR3 protein: CASSLKAGGDTGELFF
D gene: NA; J gene: TRBJ2-7; V gene: TRBV29-1; clone size: NA; CDR3 DNA: TGCAGCGTTGGTCGGACACTCTTGGACGAGCAGTACTTC; CDR3 protein: CSVGRTLLDEQYF
D gene: NA; J gene: TRBJ2-1; V gene: TRBV12-5; clone size: NA; CDR3 DNA: TGTGCTAGTGGTCCACAGGGTTTGGAGCAGTTCTTC; CDR3 protein: CASGPQGLEQFF
D gene: NA; J gene: TRBJ1-2; V gene: TRBV5-1; clone size: once; CDR3 DNA: TGCGCCAGCAGCTTGGAGTCGCGGTACTATGGCTACACCTTC; CDR3 protein: CASSLESRYYGYTF
D gene: NA; J gene: TRBJ1-2; V gene: TRBV6-5; clone size: few; CDR3 DNA: TGTGCCAGCAGCGTTATGGGGCAGGGTGTAAGCTACACCTTC; CDR3 protein: CASSVMGQGVSYTF
D gene: TRBD1; J gene: TRBJ2-3; V gene: TRBV10-2; clone size: NA; CDR3 DNA: TGCGCCAGTAAACAGGGGTTTAGCACAGATACGCAGTATTTT; CDR3 protein: CASKQGFSTDTQYF
D gene: NA; J gene: TRBJ1-1; V gene: TRBV2; clone size: NA; CDR3 DNA: TGTGCCAGCAGTCGACCGACAGCACAGAACACTGAAGCTTTCTTT; CDR3 protein: CASSRPTAQNTEAFF
D gene: TRBD1; J gene: TRBJ2-3; V gene: TRBV28; clone size: once; CDR3 DNA: TGTGCCAGCAGTCCACGCCGACAGGGGACAGATACGCAGTATTTT; CDR3 protein: CASSPRRQGTDTQYF
D gene: TRBD1; J gene: TRBJ2-7; V gene: TRBV11-2; clone size: NA; CDR3 DNA: TGTGCCAGCAGCTTACTGCAGGGGGCCTACGAGCAGTACTTC; CDR3 protein: CASSLLQGAYEQYF
D gene: TRBD1; J gene: TRBJ2-2; V gene: TRBV11-3; clone size: NA; CDR3 DNA: TGTGCCAGCAGCTGGGGACAGGCAAACACCGGGGAGCTGTTTTTT; CDR3 protein: CASSWGQANTGELFF
D gene: NA; J gene: TRBJ1-4; V gene: TRBV7-8; clone size: NA; CDR3 DNA: TGTGCCAGCAGTCCATACCTGGGGAGGAATGAAAAACTGTTTTTT; CDR3 protein: CASSPYLGRNEKLFF
D gene: NA; J gene: TRBJ2-5; V gene: TRBV3-1/TRBV3-2; clone size: NA; CDR3 DNA: TGTGCCAGCAGTACCAGGACAGTGGGCCAAGAGACCCAGTACTTC; CDR3 protein: CASSTRTVGQETQYF
D gene: NA; J gene: TRBJ1-4; V gene: TRBV5-8; clone size: NA; CDR3 DNA: TGTGCCAGCAGCAGAAACAGGAATGAAAAACTGTTTTTT; CDR3 protein: CASSRNRNEKLFF
D gene: NA; J gene: TRBJ1-1; V gene: TRBV21-1; clone size: NA; CDR3 DNA: TGTGCCAGCAGCAAACCGTGTATGGACAAAGTAGAAGCTTTCTTT; CDR3 protein: CASSKPCMDKVEAFF
D gene: TRBD1; J gene: TRBJ1-6; V gene: TRBV7-9; clone size: NA; CDR3 DNA: TGTGCCAGCAGCTACGGACAGGGGCTCTCACCCCTCCACTTT; CDR3 protein: CASSYGQGLSPLHF
D gene: TRBD2; J gene: TRBJ2-7; V gene: TRBV2; clone size: NA; CDR3 DNA: TGTGCCAGCAGTTCCCCTGCGGGAGAGAGGTACGAGCAGTACTTC; CDR3 protein: CASSSPAGERYEQYF
D gene: TRBD2; J gene: TRBJ2-1; V gene: TRBV11-2; clone size: NA; CDR3 DNA: TGTGCCAGCACCCTAACTTCAGCGGGGGGGCGGGATGAGCAGTTCTTC; CDR3 protein: CASTLTSAGGRDEQFF
D gene: TRBD2; J gene: TRBJ2-1; V gene: TRBV19; clone size: once; CDR3 DNA: TGTGCCAGTAGTATGAGGGGACTAGCGCTCTACAATGAGCAGTTCTTC; CDR3 protein: CASSMRGLALYNEQFF
D gene: NA; J gene: TRBJ2-7; V gene: TRBV7-2; clone size: NA; CDR3 DNA: TGTGCCAGCAGCTTAGAATATGGACATCCAATCTACGAGCAGTACTTC; CDR3 protein: CASSLEYGHPIYEQYF
D gene: NA; J gene: TRBJ2-7; V gene: TRBV5-6; clone size: NA; CDR3 DNA: TGTGCCAGCAGCTTGAGTCAGTACGAGCAGTACTTC; CDR3 protein: CASSLSQYEQYF
D gene: TRBD1; J gene: TRBJ1-4; V gene: TRBV5-6; clone size: NA; CDR3 DNA: TGTGCCAGCAGCTTGGGCACAGGGGCGCGTTTTTTT; CDR3 protein: CASSLGTGARFF
D gene: NA; J gene: TRBJ2-1; V gene: TRBV2; clone size: NA; CDR3 DNA: TGTGCCAGCAAGAGAGAAAGGGGCCGTATGAATGAGCAGTTCTTC; CDR3 protein: CASKRERGRMNEQFF
D gene: TRBD1; J gene: TRBJ2-7; V gene: TRBV30; clone size: NA; CDR3 DNA: TGTGCCTGGAGTGCCTGGGACAGGAGAGGATCCTACGAGCAGTACTTC; CDR3 protein: CAWSAWDRRGSYEQYF
D gene: NA; J gene: TRBJ1-4; V gene: TRBV29-1; clone size: once; CDR3 DNA: TGCAGCGTTGAAGATCTAGGGGGTGAAAAACTGTTTTTT; CDR3 protein: CSVEDLGGEKLFF
D gene: TRBD1; J gene: TRBJ1-5; V gene: TRBV19; clone size: NA; CDR3 DNA: TGTGCCAGTAGTATAGACGTCCCGACAGGGTTGGGCAATCAGCCCCAGCATTTT; CDR3 protein: CASSIDVPTGLGNQPQHF
D gene: NA; J gene: TRBJ1-1; V gene: TRBV18; clone size: NA; CDR3 DNA: TGTGCCAGCTCACCGGGCGAGTATTACACTGAAGCTTTCTTT; CDR3 protein: CASSPGEYYTEAFF
D gene: NA; J gene: TRBJ2-7; V gene: TRBV30; clone size: NA; CDR3 DNA: TGTGCCTGGAGTGTCGGAGGGTTCTCCTACGAGCAGTACTTC; CDR3 protein: CAWSVGGFSYEQYF
D gene: NA; J gene: TRBJ2-7; V gene: TRBV6-1; clone size: NA; CDR3 DNA: TGTGCCAGCACCTTGGGGGACGGGGGAACCTACGAGCAGTACTTC; CDR3 protein: CASTLGDGGTYEQYF
D gene: NA; J gene: TRBJ1-5; V gene: TRBV6-2/TRBV6-3; clone size: NA; CDR3 DNA: TGTGCCAGCAGCGCAACAGGAGATGGCAATCAGCCCCAGCATTTT; CDR3 protein: CASSATGDGNQPQHF
D gene: TRBD1; J gene: TRBJ1-5; V gene: TRBV5-8; clone size: NA; CDR3 DNA: TGTGCCAGCAGCTCCCACCAGGGGGCTGGTAATCAGCCCCAGCATTTT; CDR3 protein: CASSSHQGAGNQPQHF
D gene: TRBD1; J gene: TRBJ1-1; V gene: TRBV7-8; clone size: NA; CDR3 DNA: TGTGCCAGCAGCTCGGGACAGGGGGCTAATACTGAAGCTTTCTTT; CDR3 protein: CASSSGQGANTEAFF
D gene: TRBD2; J gene: TRBJ2-1; V gene: TRBV18; clone size: NA; CDR3 DNA: TGTGCCAGCTCACCAATCCTAGCGGGAACCGACAATGAGCAGTTCTTC; CDR3 protein: CASSPILAGTDNEQFF
D gene: NA; J gene: TRBJ1-5; V gene: TRBV6-5; clone size: once; CDR3 DNA: TGTGCCAGCAGTTACGACAAGAATCAGCCCCAGCATTTT; CDR3 protein: CASSYDKNQPQHF
D gene: NA; J gene: TRBJ1-4; V gene: TRBV2; clone size: NA; CDR3 DNA: TGTGCCAGCAGTGAAGTGGCAGGTCCTAATGAAAAACTGTTTTTT; CDR3 protein: CASSEVAGPNEKLFF
D gene: NA; J gene: TRBJ2-5; V gene: TRBV18; clone size: NA; CDR3 DNA: TGTGCCAGCTCCCCCAATAACGGGGGTTCAGGAGAGACCCAGTACTTC; CDR3 protein: CASSPNNGGSGETQYF
D gene: NA; J gene: TRBJ1-4; V gene: TRBV5-1; clone size: NA; CDR3 DNA: TGCGCCAGCAGCTTGGCTTCAGAAAATGAAAAACTGTTTTTT; CDR3 protein: CASSLASENEKLFF
D gene: TRBD2; J gene: TRBJ2-3; V gene: TRBV3-1/TRBV3-2; clone size: NA; CDR3 DNA: TGTGCCAGCAGCCAAGGAGGGACTAGCGGAGCTAGCACAGATACGCAGTATTTT; CDR3 protein: CASSQGGTSGASTDTQYF
D gene: NA; J gene: TRBJ2-3; V gene: TRBV5-1; clone size: NA; CDR3 DNA: TGCGCCAGCAGCTTGGGGACTCCGGATACGCAGTATTTT; CDR3 protein: CASSLGTPDTQYF